This T cell receptor beta chain was found in a study of T cell responses to AZD1222 COVID-19 vaccine (dated by TCRdb to the early 2020s). At the level of the whole study: Because spike-specific TCR depth and breadth did not differ between the two schedules, AZD1222 recipients who got a second dose at roughly 4 weeks were pooled with those who got a second dose at roughly 12 weeks. TCR sequencing covered over 230 trial participants: some 210 given two doses of AZD1222 and 26 given two doses of MenACWY control vaccine. Trial participants were enrolled into age subgroups of 18-55, 56-69 and 70-plus years, which contained roughly 140, 27 and 60 TCR-sequenced participants, respectively. The paper as a whole reports these results and caveats: Participants were mostly white British and included more females than males, and it was suggested by the authors that clonal diversity may have been underestimated. CD4 TCRs associated with the vaccine covered the entire spike protein, and the dominant responses were in regions 160-218 and 743-854. Because no day 14 peak-response samples were available, the repertoires could be characterized only after the peak T cell response. After two AZD1222 doses, spike-specific TCR breadth and depth were significantly higher than at day 0 and than in MenACWY recipients. Nearly half of unique spike-specific TCRs reportedly recognized epitopes outside regions mutated in the B.1.351 and B.1.1.7 variants. Conclusions about previously exposed vaccinees are limited because only six or seven AZD1222 recipients were SARS-CoV-2 seropositive at baseline. The 56-69-year group was small, and its depth increase did not reach significance, likely because of low power.

Reading the germline V gene gives CDR1 SGDLS and CDR2 YYNGEE. The CDR3 runs 14 amino acids, cysteine and phenylalanine included. Just CDR3 DNA is preserved here, 42 bases in frame from base 1. Trimmed from V: 4 bases; trimmed from J: 8 bases; junction bases lacking a gene match: 6. This clone is a singleton in its sample. The target of this receptor is not known. Nothing much larger sits one base from this clone, and base qualities are not available. The CDR3 regions of human TCRbeta chains were analyzed by immunosequencing. The study's processing was this. TCRs in the repertoires were compared against a reference library of SARS-CoV-2-specific TCRs that had been generated with the MIRA antigen-specificity platform. Breadth was defined as the fraction of unique TCRs that were SARS-CoV-2-associated. Depth was defined as the fraction of total T cells that were SARS-CoV-2-associated. Using the MIRA data, each spike-specific TCR was mapped to the spike region that the TCR reacts to and placed in a CD4 or CD8 class. Log10-transformed breadth and depth values were compared by one-way ANOVA with Sidak's multiple comparisons tests. As stored in TCRdb, this immuneACCESS dataset retains in-frame rearrangements with V and J assigned. A fraction of the clones does not appear; measured against another copy, unresolved V genes explain less than half of the discrepancy, and the remainder lacks a known reason. V and J calls and clone size are given by that table; D and trimming were obtained from the DNA. Counted in this sample were 200,000 or so clones; approximately 90% of them appeared once. Jointly, the top ten make up 5% to 7% of the sample.

The time point label for this specimen denotes: baseline before first vaccination. Vaccinee samples came from UK trials COV001 and COV002, including a single-blind randomized controlled phase 2/3 trial of AZD1222 (ChAdOx1 nCoV-19) in healthy adults. For TCRbeta chain sequencing, PBMC samples from trial participants were taken at day 0 and at day 28 after the second dose. The TCR comes from an adult in good health. The chain employs TRBV9 and TRBJ1-6; 7 central bases correspond to TRBD1. The input for sequencing was peripheral blood, taken on day 0 of AZD1222 vaccination. The DNA sequence is given as TGTGCCAGCAGCCTCGGGACAGTATATTCACCCCTCCACTTT. Protein translation: CASSLGTVYSPLHF.